Included here is one T cell receptor (beta chain) sequence, with context. The antigen remains unidentified. Per the germline V gene, CDR1 is MGHRA and CDR2 is YSYEKL. The V end lost 6 bases, the J end lost 6 bases, and 20 bases lay between the germline ends. The CDR3 extends over 15 amino acids. The data are from a study of T-cell memory formation after mild COVID-19. The wider study: TCR clusters were mostly donor specific. The study, taken as a whole, reports: The CD4+ clones that contracted clustered mainly within CM and EM, and the CD8+ clones concentrated in EMRA. A subset of responding clones appeared in pre-infection memory, suggesting cross-reactive memory joined. The study found balanced CD4/CD8 in clones contracting day 15 to 85 and a CD4+ lean in later expanders.

MiXCR, applied by TCRdb to the 5' RACE reads, yields one record per CDR3 protein. The repertoire holds under 250,000 distinct CDR3 sequences, around 27% seen once, with 10% to 12% in the top ten. The chain couples TRBV4-1 to TRBJ1-2; D remains unclear. Sequencing was carried out using PBMCs or a T cell subset sorted from them (not recorded which). This TCR derives from an adult woman who had mild COVID-19 (a few samples of this study predate the infection). Cell type and time point are not known. This CDR3 reads CASRAPGRVLDGYTF. As DNA, the CDR3 is TGCGCCAGCAGGGCCCCCGGGAGGGTGCTTGATGGCTACACCTTC.